This entry lists 23 T cell receptor beta chains sequenced from one sample in a study of blood T cell repertoires in COVID-19. Sequenced by immunoSEQ multiplex PCR; TCRdb stores in-frame clones only, minus some. The top ten clones hold 2% to 2.5% of a sample with fewer than 350,000 clones, approximately 91% of them seen once. The sequenced material came from PBMCs or T cells enriched from blood (not recorded which). These receptors were collected from a woman aged 40-49 years with acute COVID-19.

This clone appeared a single time. J is TRBJ2-3 and V is TRBV2, with 7 bases that match TRBD1. Germline CDR1 is SNHLY and CDR2 is FYNNEI. This CDR3 has 15 residues. Unmatched junction bases numbered 7, after V lost 6 bases and J lost 1 base. CDR3 amino acids: CASSAGGVGTDTQYF. Here the CDR3 DNA reads TGTGCCAGCAGCGCAGGGGGAGTGGGCACAGATACGCAGTATTTT.

The rearrangement links TRBV2 to TRBJ1-4; a weak D match, TRBD1 (5 bases). The CDR3 is made up of 14 amino acids. Per the germline V gene, CDR1 is SNHLY and CDR2 is FYNNEI. Trimming stripped 5 bases from V and 8 bases from J, with 15 bases between. The CDR3 here is CASSPGRSGEKLFF. As DNA, the CDR3 is TGTGCCAGCAGTCCAGGGCGGTCAGGAGAAAAACTGTTTTTT.

This clone was counted between two and nine times. CDR3 sequence reads: CAWNQGTTEAFF. The CDR3 coding sequence is TGTGCCTGGAATCAGGGGACCACTGAAGCTTTCTTT. This chain joins TRBV30 and TRBJ1-1, with D possibly TRBD1 on 6 matching bases. The CDR3 loop spans 12 amino acids. The germline V gene encodes CDR1 GTSNPN and CDR2 SVGIG (reference sequence). V was shortened by 4 bases and J by 4 bases, with 10 bases between the two germline ends.

The genes are TRBV3-1 (or the pseudogene TRBV3-2) and TRBJ1-2, with 7 positions matching TRBD1. The CDR3 has 12 residues. J gave up 9 bases and V 1 base, and 2 bases lay outside the gene matches. The germline CDR1 and CDR2 sequences are LGHDT and YNNKEL (reference sequence). In DNA form, the CDR3 reads TGTGCCAGCAGCCAAGTGGGACAGAGCTACACCTTC. Protein product: CASSQVGQSYTF.

The chain is built from TRBV11-2 and TRBJ1-1; D possibly corresponds to TRBD1 (6 bases). CDR1 is SGHAT, CDR2 FQNNGV, per germline. The CDR3 is 15 residues long. V was shortened by 5 bases and J by 0 bases, with 13 bases between the two germline ends. In nucleotides, the CDR3 is TGTGCCAGCAGCCGACAACAGGGATTGAACACTGAAGCTTTCTTT. Translation: CASSRQQGLNTEAFF.

The chain combines TRBV28 with TRBJ2-1, with D possibly TRBD2 on 7 matching bases. Germline CDR1 and CDR2: MDHEN and SYDVKM. The CDR3 spans 15 residues. Trimming cost V 6 bases and J 4 bases, with 16 bases left between them. The CDR3 sequence: CASRAGGAWYNEQFF. CDR3 coding DNA: TGTGCCAGCAGGGCTGGGGGGGCTTGGTACAATGAGCAGTTCTTC.

This chain links TRBV10-3 with TRBJ1-4; no clear D gene. The CDR3 is 13 amino acids. V was cut by 1 base and J by 6 bases, with 6 bases left in between. The germline V gene encodes CDR1 ENHRY and CDR2 SYGVKD. The CDR3 DNA is TGTGCCATCAGTGAGTTTGCAGATGAAAAACTGTTTTTT. Translating gives CAISEFADEKLFF.

The rearrangement uses TRBV29-1 and TRBJ1-1, with TRBD1 identical over 8 bases. V shed 4 bases and J 4 bases; nucleotides not matched to a gene: 14. This CDR3 is built from 16 residues. The germline gives CDR1 SQVTM, CDR2 ANQGSEA. The CDR3 sequence is CSVGARGQGGGTEAFF. In nucleotides, the CDR3 is TGCAGCGTTGGGGCCCGCGGACAGGGAGGGGGCACTGAAGCTTTCTTT.

The chain uses TRBV12-3 or TRBV12-4 and TRBJ2-1; maybe TRBD1 (6 bases). There are 12 residues in the CDR3. Trimming stripped 6 bases from V and 6 bases from J, with 9 bases between. For the CDR3, the DNA is TGTGCCAGCAGCAGGGGAATCAATGAGCAGTTCTTC. Translated: CASSRGINEQFF.

The CDR3 sequence is CASSAGTGGASGNTIYF. CDR3 sequence (DNA): TGTGCCAGCAGCGCTGGGACAGGGGGCGCTTCTGGAAACACCATATATTTT. This chain links TRBV7-2 with TRBJ1-3; 12 bases are shared with TRBD1. This CDR3 is 17 amino acids long. Trimming removed 5 bases from V and 1 base from J; junction bases left unmatched: 6. Looked up from germline, CDR1 is SGHTA and CDR2 is FQGNSA.

The chain carries TRBV18 and TRBJ2-2; tentatively, D is TRBD2 (7 bases). This CDR3 has 17 residues. V dropped 3 bases and J dropped 1 base, with 15 bases sitting between them. CDR1 KGHSH and CDR2 LQKENI come from the germline V gene. This chain's CDR3 is CASSPPGRGGNTGELFF. CDR3 coding DNA: TGTGCCAGCTCACCCCCTGGAAGGGGGGGGAACACCGGGGAGCTGTTTTTT.

The chain has TRBV2 and TRBJ2-3; TRBD2 matches 9 bases. This CDR3 region has 15 residues. Germline V lookup: CDR1 SNHLY, CDR2 FYNNEI. The V gene end was trimmed by 6 bases and the J gene end by 0 bases; junction bases not matched to a gene: 4. The CDR3 here is CASSPSGTSTDTQYF. CDR3 nucleotide sequence: TGTGCCAGCAGCCCTAGCGGGACTAGCACAGATACGCAGTATTTT.

The chain is built from TRBV27 and TRBJ1-1; TRBD1 aligns across 7 bases. With V trimmed by 8 bases and J by 6 bases, 15 bases remained unmatched. The length of the CDR3 is 15 residues. Per germline, CDR1 MNHEY and CDR2 SMNVEV (reference sequence). The CDR3 spells CASRLEGTAYAEAFF. In DNA, the CDR3 is TGTGCCAGCCGCCTCGAAGGGACAGCCTACGCTGAAGCTTTCTTT.

The chain links TRBV30 to TRBJ1-3; D not certain. Germline-derived CDR1 and CDR2 are GTSNPN and SVGIG (reference sequence). Trimming left V 2 bases short and J 0 bases short, with 5 bases between. This CDR3 region has 13 residues. DNA for the CDR3: TGTGCCTGGAGTCTCCTCTCTGGAAACACCATATATTTT. Translation gives CAWSLLSGNTIYF.

The rearrangement joins TRBV15 to TRBJ2-2; the D gene is possibly TRBD2 (5 bases). Germline loops: CDR1 LNHNV, CDR2 YYDKDF (reference sequence). V dropped 0 bases and J dropped 4 bases, with 9 bases sitting between them. The CDR3 has 15 amino acids. This chain's CDR3 is CATSRDNLATGELFF. CDR3 nucleotides: TGTGCCACCAGCAGAGATAATCTAGCCACCGGGGAGCTGTTTTTT.

This chain connects TRBV5-1 to TRBJ1-2; possible D gene TRBD1, 6 bases. V lost 2 bases to trimming and J lost 2 bases, with 16 bases between them. In germline, CDR1 is SGHRS, CDR2 YFSETQ. This CDR3 has 16 residues. CDR3 nucleotide sequence: TGCGCCAGCAGCTTTTCCCCGACAGGTCAGAACTATGGCTACACCTTC. It yields the protein CASSFSPTGQNYGYTF.

V usage is TRBV19 and J usage is TRBJ2-7, with D perhaps matching TRBD2 (6 bases). The CDR3 length is 14 residues. V lost 6 bases, J lost 2 bases, and 14 bases lay in between. The germline V gene encodes CDR1 LNHDA and CDR2 SQIVND (reference sequence). CDR3 loop: CASSRGGSTYEQYF. The CDR3 DNA reads as TGTGCCAGTAGCCGCGGAGGGTCTACCTACGAGCAGTACTTC.

The CDR3 DNA sequence: TGCGCCAGCAGCTTGGCCGGGGCAGGGGCTGAAGCTTTCTTT. This translates into CASSLAGAGAEAFF. V gene TRBV5-1 combines with J gene TRBJ1-1, with D possibly being TRBD1 (6 bases). Looked up from germline, CDR1 is SGHRS and CDR2 is YFSETQ. The CDR3 has 14 residues. Trimming took off 0 bases at V and 6 bases at J, with 12 bases between the two ends.

The V gene is TRBV28, the J gene TRBJ1-3, with D possibly being TRBD1 (5 bases). Per germline, CDR1 MDHEN and CDR2 SYDVKM. Trimming stripped 6 bases from V and 5 bases from J, with 11 bases between. The CDR3 length is 13 residues. The chain's CDR3 is CASSPGNRNTIYF. The DNA for the CDR3 is TGTGCCAGCAGCCCAGGGAATCGAAACACCATATATTTT.

The chain recombines TRBV4-1 with TRBJ1-1, with D maybe TRBD1 (5 bases). Germline V lookup: CDR1 MGHRA, CDR2 YSYEKL. This CDR3 has 15 residues. Trimming left V 0 bases short and J 4 bases short, with 12 bases between. The CDR3: CASSQDRHGGTEAFF. CDR3 nucleotides: TGCGCCAGCAGCCAAGATCGTCACGGGGGCACTGAAGCTTTCTTT.

The table lists this clone with a few counts. The CDR3 spells CASSTLAGGRSGSYNEQFF. Written as DNA, the CDR3 is TGTGCCAGCAGTACTCTAGCGGGAGGGCGAAGTGGGTCCTACAATGAGCAGTTCTTC. The chain uses TRBV6-2 or TRBV6-3 and TRBJ2-1; 12 bases align to TRBD2. Germline values: CDR1 MNHEY, CDR2 SVGEGT. This CDR3 spans 19 amino acids. The V gene end was trimmed by 5 bases and the J gene end by 1 base; junction bases not matched to a gene: 12.

The CDR3 protein is CASSSPGHPFPLHF. The CDR3 DNA reads TGTGCCAGCAGCTCACCGGGACACCCCTTTCCCCTCCACTTT. The V gene is TRBV11-2, the J gene TRBJ1-6; D possibly corresponds to TRBD1 (6 bases). The CDR3 runs 14 residues. Germline lookup yields CDR1 SGHAT and CDR2 FQNNGV. Between the trimmed V and J ends, which lost 4 bases and 13 bases, there was a span of 17 bases.

J is TRBJ1-2 and V is TRBV4-1; 8 positions match TRBD1. The germline V gene has CDR1 MGHRA and CDR2 YSYEKL. After removal of 5 bases from V and 2 bases from J, the junction contained 4 bases not matched to a gene. The CDR3 runs 14 residues. Here the CDR3 reads CASSSGQGNYGYTF. The CDR3 DNA reads as TGCGCCAGCAGCTCTGGACAGGGCAACTATGGCTACACCTTC.